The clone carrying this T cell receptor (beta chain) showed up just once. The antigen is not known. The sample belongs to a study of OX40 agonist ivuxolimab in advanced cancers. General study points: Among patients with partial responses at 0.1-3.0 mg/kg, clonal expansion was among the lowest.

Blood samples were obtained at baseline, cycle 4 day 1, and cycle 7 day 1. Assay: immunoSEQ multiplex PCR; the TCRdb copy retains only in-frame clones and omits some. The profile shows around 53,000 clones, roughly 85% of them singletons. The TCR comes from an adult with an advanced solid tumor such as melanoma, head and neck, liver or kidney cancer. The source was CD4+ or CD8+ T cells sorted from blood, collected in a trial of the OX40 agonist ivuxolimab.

The CDR3 DNA follows: TGTGCCAGCTCACTCGGGACGCTCGAGGGTGAGCAGTTCTTC. Its translation: CASSLGTLEGEQFF. The rearrangement uses TRBV18 and TRBJ2-1; D possibly uses TRBD1 or TRBD2 (5 bases each). CDR3 length: 14 amino acids. Trimming cost V 4 bases and J 9 bases, with 16 bases left between them. Germline assignment: CDR1 KGHSH and CDR2 LQKENI.